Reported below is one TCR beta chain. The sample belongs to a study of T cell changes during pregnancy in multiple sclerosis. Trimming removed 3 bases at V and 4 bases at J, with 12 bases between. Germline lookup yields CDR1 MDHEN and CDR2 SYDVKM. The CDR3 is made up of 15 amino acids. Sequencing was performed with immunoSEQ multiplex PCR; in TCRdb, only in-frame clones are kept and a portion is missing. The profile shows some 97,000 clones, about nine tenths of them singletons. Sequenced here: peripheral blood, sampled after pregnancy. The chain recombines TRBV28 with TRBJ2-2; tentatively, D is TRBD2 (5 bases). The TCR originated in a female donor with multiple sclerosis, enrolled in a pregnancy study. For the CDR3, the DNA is TGTGCCAGCAGTTTTCGAGGGAGAGGCACCGGGGAGCTGTTTTTT. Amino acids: CASSFRGRGTGELFF. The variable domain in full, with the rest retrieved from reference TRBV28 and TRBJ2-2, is DVKVTQSSRYLVKRTGEKVFLECVQDMDHENMFWYRQDPGLGLRLIYFSYDVKMKEKGDIPEGYSVSREKKERFSLILESASTNQTSMYLCASSFRGRGTGELFFGEGSRLTVL.